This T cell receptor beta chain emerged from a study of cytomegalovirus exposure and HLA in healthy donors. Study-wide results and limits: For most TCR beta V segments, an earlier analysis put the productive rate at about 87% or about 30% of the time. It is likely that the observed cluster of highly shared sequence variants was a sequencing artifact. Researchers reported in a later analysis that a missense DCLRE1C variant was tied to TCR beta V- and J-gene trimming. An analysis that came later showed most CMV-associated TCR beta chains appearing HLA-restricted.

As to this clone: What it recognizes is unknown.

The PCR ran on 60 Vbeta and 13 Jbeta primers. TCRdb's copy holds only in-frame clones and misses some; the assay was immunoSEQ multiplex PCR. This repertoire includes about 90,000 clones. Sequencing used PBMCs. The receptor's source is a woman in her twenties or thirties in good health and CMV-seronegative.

CDR3 DNA: TGTGCCAGCAGGTACCGACAGGGAAGGGGGAACACTGAAGCTTTCTTT. Its protein product is CASRYRQGRGNTEAFF. The V and J genes are TRBV5-6 and TRBJ1-1; 7 nucleotides match TRBD1. Germline CDR1 reads SGHDT; CDR2 reads YYEEEE. V lost 5 bases to trimming and J lost 1 base; unmatched junction nucleotides: 11. CDR3 length: 16 residues.